This record concerns one TCR beta chain sequence. No antigen is known for it. The sample belongs to a study of OX40 agonist ivuxolimab in advanced cancers. Study observations and caveats: The authors also found low normalized T-cell clonal expansion in some nonresponders.

TCRdb's table, derived via immunoSEQ multiplex PCR, lists solely in-frame clones and lacks some. The table lists 70,000 to 95,000 clones, around 88% of them singletons. The source is an adult with an advanced solid tumor such as melanoma, head and neck, liver or kidney cancer. This specimen consisted of CD4+ or CD8+ T cells sorted from blood, obtained in a trial of the OX40 agonist ivuxolimab.

CDR3 DNA sequence: TGTGCCACCGCCACCGGGACTCTCTCCTACGAGCAGTACTTC. It codes for CATATGTLSYEQYF. V and J are TRBV7-3 and TRBJ2-7; D is perhaps TRBD2 (6 bases). CDR1 and CDR2 from the germline V gene are SGHTA and FQGTGA. V was shortened by 10 bases and J by 0 bases, with 16 bases between the two germline ends. There are 14 residues in the CDR3.